This TCR beta chain was captured in a study of technical replicates of blood from a handful of donors. Produced via immunoSEQ multiplex PCR; TCRdb's table is partial and in-frame only. This repertoire shows about 82,000 clones, less than 95% found once; its top ten account for under 0.3%. The V and J ends lost 3 bases and 3 bases respectively, with 6 bases between them. The CDR3 consists of 12 residues. Germline V gene sequence: CDR1 SGHDT, CDR2 YYEEEE. Source material: T cells isolated from PBMCs. The TCR originated in a human donor in good health. J is TRBJ1-1 and V is TRBV5-6, with D perhaps TRBD1 (5 bases). The CDR3 protein is CASSWGDTEAFF. CDR3 sequence (DNA): TGTGCCAGCAGCTGGGGGGACACTGAAGCTTTCTTT.